Sequencing of this T cell receptor (beta chain) was carried out in a study of PD-1 blockade in classical Hodgkin lymphoma. Study-wide results and limits: Researchers reported that CD4+ TCR diversity, though not CD8+, rose significantly by C4D1. There remain no defined causes for the repertoire differences, which possibly reflect disease activity or prior therapy. Later analyses included only patients treated at least 1 year post-ASCT. In newly diagnosed patients, baseline TCR diversity was reportedly below that of healthy donors.

All patients relapsed after autologous stem cell transplantation, and brentuximab vedotin exposure varied. The repertoire was sequenced with immunoSEQ multiplex PCR; TCRdb's copy has only in-frame clones and lacks some. Of about 43,000 clones listed, approximately 72% are singletons. The CDR3 length is 14 residues. Germline CDR1 KGHSH, CDR2 LQKENI. The trim removed 5 bases at V and 1 base at J, leaving 4 bases unmatched. Notes on this clone: Its specificity is unknown.

This specimen consisted of peripheral blood mononuclear cells (PBMCs), obtained before the second cycle of nivolumab. The clonotype was recovered from a human donor with classical Hodgkin lymphoma. The rearrangement uses TRBV18 and TRBJ2-5, with 7 bases identical to TRBD1. CDR3 region: CASSLDRAQETQYF. As DNA, the CDR3 is TGTGCCAGCTCATTAGACAGGGCCCAAGAGACCCAGTACTTC. Looking up the rest from reference TRBV18 and TRBJ2-5 gives the full variable domain: NAGVMQNPRHLVRRRGQEARLRCSPMKGHSHVYWYRQLPEEGLKFMVYLQKENIIDESGMPKERFSAEFPKEGPSILRIQQVVRGDSAAYFCASSLDRAQETQYFGPGTRLLVL.